This entry concerns a single TCR beta chain. What it recognizes is unknown. The DNA input per sorted-subset replicate PCR was roughly 0.2 ug, corresponding to some 30,000 T cell genomes. Profiled with immunoSEQ multiplex PCR; TCRdb holds only in-frame clones, not every one. The table has around 620,000 clones, approximately 96% seen once. This record belongs to a study of shared clonotypes between healthy human individuals. Background on the study: Donors had three CD4 naive, three CD4 memory, two CD8 naive and one CD8 memory plate apiece.

The study's findings and limits: The generation probabilities recorded for non-shared clonotypes fell below those of clonotypes shared by all four donors.

Losses at the gene ends were 10 bases for V and 0 bases for J; bases not matched to a gene: 6. The germline V gene has CDR1 SNHLY and CDR2 FYNNEI. The CDR3 runs to 14 residues. Naive CD8 cells were CD45RO-negative, positively selected for CCR7, excluding terminally differentiated effector memory CD45RA+ cells. Sequencing input: naive CD8+ T cells sorted from blood. The origin of this receptor is a woman in her twenties or thirties in good health. The chain uses TRBV2 and TRBJ1-5, with TRBD1 matching 7 bases. The CDR3 region has the DNA TGTGCCACCCCCGGGACAGTTAGCAATCAGCCCCAGCATTTT. Translation gives CATPGTVSNQPQHF.